This is a list of T cell receptor beta chains from one sample in a study of T cells after yellow fever vaccination. A single record per CDR3 protein comes from TCRdb applying MiXCR to the 5' RACE reads. The data show a few hundred thousand distinct CDR3 sequences, 6% to 8% seen once. The sequences come from CD4+ T cells sorted from PBMCs, collected on the day of the yellow fever booster vaccination. These receptors were obtained from a man aged 30 to 45 who received the YFV17D yellow fever vaccine. CDR3s leave out the opening cysteine and the closing phenylalanine or tryptophan. A D gene is named only where the DNA matches it firmly.

V: TRBV19; D: NA; length: 12; CDR3: ATKSITGNAEAF
V: TRBV15; D: NA; length: 14; CDR3: ATSILKGQGAGELF
V: TRBV6-5; D: NA; length: 11; CDR3: ASSYSRGDTQY
V: TRBV5-1; D: NA; length: 13; CDR3: ASSLGQGMDQPQH
V: TRBV5-1; D: TRBD2; length: 12; CDR3: ASSSESPGGTQY
V: TRBV7-9; D: NA; length: 12; CDR3: ASSPPGIGETQY
V: TRBV3-1; D: NA; length: 11; CDR3: ASSQDRGVTQY
V: TRBV29-1; D: NA; length: 12; CDR3: SARWEFDPEKLF
V: TRBV20-1; D: NA; length: 11; CDR3: SARLAVKETQY
V: TRBV19; D: TRBD1; length: 13; CDR3: ASSIGQGKYNEQF
V: TRBV19; D: TRBD1; length: 16; CDR3: ASSHPPENRGSNQPQH
V: TRBV4-3; D: NA; length: 12; CDR3: ASSPDPSGNEQF
V: TRBV29-1; D: TRBD1; length: 11; CDR3: SVAGTAQETQY
V: TRBV10-3; D: NA; length: 10; CDR3: AISQEGYGYT
V: TRBV29-1; D: NA; length: 12; CDR3: SVEDRGRNYGYT
V: TRBV6-1; D: TRBD2; length: 12; CDR3: ASSGREGSYEQY
V: TRBV7-2; D: TRBD1; length: 11; CDR3: ASSYRGVSPLH
V: TRBV12-3/TRBV12-4; D: TRBD1; length: 10; CDR3: ASGQGRQPQH
V: TRBV7-9; D: NA; length: 9; CDR3: ASSGNAEAF
V: TRBV20-1; D: NA; length: 12; CDR3: SARGPVAYNEQF
V: TRBV9; D: TRBD1; length: 13; CDR3: ASSVLGQGNTEAF
V: TRBV30; D: TRBD2; length: 13; CDR3: ACAAGTSGRYEQF
V: TRBV5-5; D: TRBD2; length: 16; CDR3: ASSFVGTSGPTGGTQY
V: TRBV20-1; D: TRBD2; length: 12; CDR3: SARGLARQETQY
V: TRBV10-3; D: NA; length: 9; CDR3: AIQDLGAVY
V: TRBV18; D: NA; length: 13; CDR3: ASSPSRAGSYEQY
V: TRBV5-1; D: NA; length: 11; CDR3: ASSLGLEGELF
V: TRBV29-1; D: NA; length: 11; CDR3: SVEVSSGNTIY
V: TRBV7-9; D: NA; length: 12; CDR3: ASSLQSNTGELF
V: TRBV28; D: TRBD2; length: 14; CDR3: ASSFGGLAGNYEQY
V: TRBV27; D: NA; length: 11; CDR3: ASSLKANTEAF
V: TRBV5-4; D: TRBD2; length: 12; CDR3: ASSPTSSNNEQF
V: TRBV6-6; D: TRBD1; length: 13; CDR3: ASSYSGTDNNEQF
V: TRBV7-7; D: TRBD2; length: 14; CDR3: ASSTLSGSRPGELF
V: TRBV5-1; D: TRBD1; length: 13; CDR3: ASSRGTGESYEQY
V: TRBV4-2; D: TRBD2; length: 17; CDR3: ASSQRAGTSGTNTGELF
V: TRBV20-1; D: NA; length: 11; CDR3: SGAEGNTGELF
V: TRBV9; D: TRBD2; length: 12; CDR3: ASSATSAYNEQF
V: TRBV25-1; D: NA; length: 13; CDR3: ASSPLYHERETQY
V: TRBV20-1; D: TRBD1; length: 15; CDR3: SARGTRDRESWTEAF
V: TRBV6-2/TRBV6-3; D: TRBD1; length: 13; CDR3: ASSKRQGRGTEAF
V: TRBV6-2/TRBV6-3; D: NA; length: 13; CDR3: ASSAGVPSYNEQF
V: TRBV7-2; D: NA; length: 13; CDR3: ASSSRVGSTDTQY
V: TRBV5-1; D: TRBD1; length: 12; CDR3: ASSLTGDTGELF
V: TRBV7-8; D: NA; length: 13; CDR3: AIEQGRSNTGELF
V: TRBV12-3/TRBV12-4; D: TRBD1; length: 13; CDR3: ASRQGERGNQPQH
V: TRBV5-1; D: NA; length: 11; CDR3: ASSLEGWNEQY
V: TRBV20-1; D: NA; length: 10; CDR3: SARGTHGEQF
V: TRBV7-4; D: NA; length: 13; CDR3: ASATQGPGANVLT
V: TRBV5-6; D: NA; length: 10; CDR3: ASSLRWDEQF
V: TRBV24-1; D: NA; length: 10; CDR3: ATGVAGNTIY
V: TRBV5-4; D: TRBD2; length: 15; CDR3: ASSLGGGLAGVETQY
V: TRBV10-3; D: NA; length: 10; CDR3: AISGVGGEQF
V: TRBV6-5; D: NA; length: 13; CDR3: ASSSGTPTYNEQF
V: TRBV7-2; D: NA; length: 12; CDR3: ASSARPGAWELF